Listed below are T cell receptor beta chains from one sample, sequenced in a study of control samples from healthy donors and cancer patients. Some clones are missing from TCRdb's copy, which holds only in-frame ones; the method was immunoSEQ multiplex PCR. This table has more than 80,000 clones, 90% to 95% appearing once. Material for sequencing was blood. These receptors all come from a man in his late teens or twenties in good health. Each CDR3 is given with its conserved first and last residue. Fields, in order: J gene, clone size, D gene, V gene, CDR3 DNA, CDR3 protein. A D gene is named only where the DNA matches it firmly. Only part of the rows carry a size: once, few, many, or a class if the clone is expanded.

J gene: TRBJ1-3
clone size: .
D gene: .
V gene: TRBV11-2
CDR3 DNA: TGTGCCAGCAGCTTAGGTCGGGGAGGAAAAGGAAACACCATATATTTT
CDR3 protein: CASSLGRGGKGNTIYF

J gene: TRBJ1-5
clone size: .
D gene: .
V gene: TRBV5-4
CDR3 DNA: TGTGCCAGCAGCTCGGGAGGGGGCAATCAGCCCCAGCATTTT
CDR3 protein: CASSSGGGNQPQHF

J gene: TRBJ2-1
clone size: once
D gene: .
V gene: TRBV2
CDR3 DNA: TGTGCCGGCCGGGCTACCAATGAGCAGTTCTTC
CDR3 protein: CAGRATNEQFF

J gene: TRBJ1-2
clone size: .
D gene: .
V gene: TRBV5-1
CDR3 DNA: TGCGCCAGCAGCTTGGTGGGGGACCGTGGCTACACCTTC
CDR3 protein: CASSLVGDRGYTF

J gene: TRBJ2-1
clone size: few
D gene: .
V gene: TRBV12-5
CDR3 DNA: TGTGCTAGTGGTTTGTTCGTCAATGAGCAGTTCTTC
CDR3 protein: CASGLFVNEQFF

J gene: TRBJ1-1
clone size: .
D gene: .
V gene: TRBV7-8
CDR3 DNA: TGTGCCAGCAGCCTAACAATTGAAGCTTTCTTT
CDR3 protein: CASSLTIEAFF

J gene: TRBJ1-2
clone size: .
D gene: .
V gene: TRBV7-3
CDR3 DNA: TGTGCCAGCAGCGCAGAGCCTGATGGCTACACCTTC
CDR3 protein: CASSAEPDGYTF

J gene: TRBJ1-4
clone size: .
D gene: .
V gene: TRBV4-1
CDR3 DNA: TGCGCCAGCAGCGCGAGACAGAATCCAAACGAAAAACTGTTTTTT
CDR3 protein: CASSARQNPNEKLFF

J gene: TRBJ2-1
clone size: once
D gene: TRBD2
V gene: TRBV28
CDR3 DNA: TGTGCCAGCAGTAGCGGGGGGTACAATGAGCAGTTCTTC
CDR3 protein: CASSSGGYNEQFF

J gene: TRBJ2-4
clone size: .
D gene: .
V gene: TRBV19
CDR3 DNA: TGTGCCAGTACCCCCGACAGGGAGGAAGGGATTCAGTACTTC
CDR3 protein: CASTPDREEGIQYF

J gene: TRBJ1-2
clone size: .
D gene: .
V gene: TRBV5-1
CDR3 DNA: TGCGCCAGCAGCCCGGCCGGGGTAGATGGCTACACCTTC
CDR3 protein: CASSPAGVDGYTF

J gene: TRBJ1-5
clone size: .
D gene: .
V gene: TRBV19
CDR3 DNA: TGTGCCAGTAGTCAGGGTTTGGGCAATCAGCCCCAGCATTTT
CDR3 protein: CASSQGLGNQPQHF

J gene: TRBJ1-1
clone size: .
D gene: TRBD1
V gene: TRBV30
CDR3 DNA: TGTGCCTGGAGTACCGGGACAGGGGGGGTTTACACTGAAGCTTTCTTT
CDR3 protein: CAWSTGTGGVYTEAFF

J gene: TRBJ1-2
clone size: .
D gene: .
V gene: TRBV5-1
CDR3 DNA: TGCGCCAGCAGCTTGGGAGGGGGACTCTATGGCTACACCTTC
CDR3 protein: CASSLGGGLYGYTF

J gene: TRBJ2-7
clone size: .
D gene: .
V gene: TRBV9
CDR3 DNA: TGTGCCAGCAGCCCGCATGGTTCCTACGAGCAGTACTTC
CDR3 protein: CASSPHGSYEQYF

J gene: TRBJ1-1
clone size: once
D gene: .
V gene: TRBV4-3
CDR3 DNA: TGCGCCAGCAGCCAAGACTCATCGCCGTATAGGGCAGGGCGGAGGGCTGAAGCTTTCTTT
CDR3 protein: CASSQDSSPYRAGRRAEAFF

J gene: TRBJ2-3
clone size: medium-sized
D gene: .
V gene: TRBV4-1
CDR3 DNA: TGCGCCAGCAGCCGAAGTTACAGATCCACAGATACGCAGTATTTT
CDR3 protein: CASSRSYRSTDTQYF

J gene: TRBJ2-7
clone size: .
D gene: .
V gene: TRBV7-9
CDR3 DNA: TGTGCCAGCAGCTTAGTAGGCGGGGATATCGCCGAGCAGTACTTC
CDR3 protein: CASSLVGGDIAEQYF

J gene: TRBJ2-3
clone size: .
D gene: .
V gene: TRBV9
CDR3 DNA: TGTGCCAGCAGCGCGACAGTGAGCCTCACAGATACGCAGTATTTT
CDR3 protein: CASSATVSLTDTQYF

J gene: TRBJ2-3
clone size: .
D gene: TRBD2
V gene: TRBV20-1
CDR3 DNA: TGCAGTGCTAGTCCGGGGGGGCCAGATACGCAGTATTTT
CDR3 protein: CSASPGGPDTQYF

J gene: TRBJ2-7
clone size: once
D gene: .
V gene: TRBV20-1
CDR3 DNA: TGCAGTGCGTCACGGGACCCAAAGCAGTACTTC
CDR3 protein: CSASRDPKQYF

J gene: TRBJ1-5
clone size: .
D gene: .
V gene: TRBV5-5
CDR3 DNA: TGTGCCAGCAGCTTGAGCTATTGGGGTGGGGTAGGTGATCAGCCCCAGCATTTT
CDR3 protein: CASSLSYWGGVGDQPQHF

J gene: TRBJ2-1
clone size: .
D gene: .
V gene: TRBV7-8
CDR3 DNA: TGTGCCAGCAGCTTAATTCTCCGGCGGGGTTATGAGCAGTTCTTC
CDR3 protein: CASSLILRRGYEQFF

J gene: TRBJ2-1
clone size: .
D gene: .
V gene: TRBV29-1
CDR3 DNA: TGCAGCGTTGAAGATCCAGTCGAGCAGTTCTTC
CDR3 protein: CSVEDPVEQFF